This TCR beta chain was sequenced in a study of CD8+ T cells in alopecia areata (dated by TCRdb to the late 2010s). At the level of the whole study: The treated patients, all with moderate-to-severe alopecia areata, were enrolled in an open-label pilot trial of oral tofacitinib given at 5 to 10 mg twice daily. Scalp clonality was compared among normal scalp (n=4), patchy alopecia areata scalp (n=8), and alopecia totalis/universalis scalp (n=8). Human TCRbeta sequencing covered scalp tissue and sorted CD4+ and CD8+ peripheral blood T cells from patchy and totalis/universalis alopecia areata patients and healthy controls. High-throughput TCRbeta sequencing was used to examine T cell clonal expansion in alopecia areata in both the C3H/HeJ mouse model and human patients. immunoSEQ multiplex PCR using 35 Vbeta forward primers and 13 Jbeta reverse primers was used to amplify TCRbeta CDR3 regions. Patients on tofacitinib were biopsied at baseline and after 4 and 24 weeks of treatment, and several of the patients also had a later scalp biopsy. For the treated patients, the SALT score, which quantifies what percentage of scalp surface area is affected, served as the measure of disease severity. RNA came from the PAXgene miRNA kit for fixed scalp, the miRNeasy kit for PBMCs, and the RNeasy kit for mouse skin. Tofacitinib was administered for 6 to 18 months, and 6 months of follow-up off drug were then conducted to assess delayed response and recurrence.

Overall results and qualifications from the work: Tofacitinib significantly decreased scalp clonality and the number of expanded CD8+ clones among the top 100 scalp clones. Resident alphabeta T cells in normal human skin are also sequenced, complicating scalp TCR repertoire analysis, unlike mouse skin dominated by gammadelta T cells. Higher clonality and more expanded CD8+ clones were observed in lesional scalp than in normal scalp, particularly in alopecia totalis/universalis, a finding suggestive of antigenic drive. Many expanded lesional clones were found to persist in scalp and blood during tofacitinib treatment, and relapse after treatment cessation may be partly explained by this persistence. Because the treated cohort was small and included a single nonresponder, larger studies are needed to assess links between baseline CD8+ expansion and response. Shared TCR sequences between patients were less evident than in mice, which may be partly attributable to HLA diversity in the patient population.

From the germline V gene, CDR1 is SGHRS and CDR2 is YFSETQ. Inclusive of the bounding cysteine and phenylalanine, the CDR3 is 14 residues long. The DNA shown is the 42-base CDR3, in frame from base 1. V loses 4 bases, J loses 2 bases, and the germline ends lie 12 bases apart. Preparation of the library involved the immunoSEQ multiplex PCR assay. For TCR sequencing, RNA was extracted from every sample and reverse transcribed into cDNA to serve as template. First-strand cDNA was synthesized with SuperScript III using a 2:1 mix of oligo-dT and random hexamers. Amplification bias was assessed with a synthetic immune receptor repertoire, and residual bias was removed computationally. The study's processing was this. After raw reads were preprocessed to remove errors, the CDR3 was defined following IMGT conventions as running from the conserved cysteine to phenylalanine. Clonality was computed as 1 minus the Shannon entropy, with the entropy normalized by log2 of the number of productive unique TCRs. Scalp TCRbeta sequences were cross-referenced with sorted blood CD4 and CD8 repertoires so that the CD4 or CD8 identity of scalp clones could be inferred. Here the immuneACCESS table is served through TCRdb, limited to in-frame sequences with V and J called. Missing clones are a known gap in these copies; in checked studies unresolved V genes cover under half, and the rest lacks a known reason. Clone size and the V and J calls come from that table; the DNA yielded D and trimming. Across this sample there are 150,000 to 250,000 clones, with roughly 64% seen only once. The ten largest clonotypes hold about 5.1% of the sample.

The label giving this sample's time point can be read as: roughly 26 weeks on oral tofacitinib. Per the publication, the treatment or condition label means: oral pan-JAK inhibitor, 5-10 mg twice daily. Lesional scalp punch biopsies and peripheral blood were collected from alopecia areata patients. PBMCs were separated by density centrifugation and stained for CD3, CD4 and CD8, after which CD4+ and CD8+ T cells were sorted on a FACSAria. On this clone: Its antigen is still unknown. Per-base quality was not reported, and no clone a single base away is much larger than it.

This TCR came from a human donor with alopecia areata. The sample here was CD4+ T cells sorted from blood, taken at week 24, from a patient treated with tofacitinib. The sequence joins TRBV5-1 to TRBJ2-5; the D segment cannot be called with confidence. Here is the DNA: TGCGCCAGCAGCAAGGGTGGGGAACAAGAGACCCAGTACTTC. Protein translation: CASSKGGEQETQYF. The full variable domain, completed from the reference TRBV5-1 and TRBJ2-5 proteins outside the CDR3, reads KAGVTQTPRYLIKTRGQQVTLSCSPISGHRSVSWYQQTPGQGLQFLFEYFSETQRNKGNFPGRFSGRQFSNSRSEMNVSTLELGDSALYLCASSKGGEQETQYFGPGTRLLVL.